A single sample is the source of the 3 T cell receptor beta chains below, sequenced in a study of blood T cell repertoires in COVID-19 (dated by TCRdb to between 2020 and 2021). The library was obtained by the immunoSEQ multiplex PCR assay. The table was pulled from immuneACCESS by TCRdb, which kept in-frame rearrangements only. Such tables lose some clones; where checked, under half of the loss comes from unresolved V genes, and the rest has no known cause. The sample table holds 150,000 to 190,000 clones, of which around 83% were seen once. The leading ten clones occupy 8.3% of the sample. Sequences were obtained from peripheral blood. These receptors were taken from a woman aged 55-70 years with COVID-19, enrolled during active disease.

The table lists this clone with a few counts. This rearrangement joins TRBV10-2 to TRBJ2-7, with 9 bases matching TRBD2. The CDR3 runs 15 residues. Germline CDR1 is WSHSY and CDR2 is SAAADI. V was pared by 4 bases and J by 7 bases, with 11 bases of the junction left unmatched. CDR3 sequence reads: CASSGKAGGGGEQYF. CDR3 nucleotides: TGCGCCAGCAGTGGGAAGGCGGGAGGGGGTGGAGAGCAGTACTTC.

This chain uses TRBV6-5 with TRBJ1-1; the D gene is possibly TRBD1 (6 bases). The germline V and J ends were trimmed by 4 bases and 1 base, with 10 bases remaining between them. The CDR3 consists of 14 residues. CDR1 and CDR2 from the germline V gene are MNHEY and SVGAGI. CDR3 sequence reads: CASSLGHPNTEAFF. The CDR3 DNA is TGTGCCAGCAGTTTGGGACATCCGAACACTGAAGCTTTCTTT.

The chain joins TRBV6-1 to TRBJ1-2; D perhaps matches TRBD1 (6 bases). This CDR3 region has 17 residues. Trimming took 0 bases from V and 6 from J, leaving 20 bases between them. Germline V gene sequence: CDR1 MNHNS, CDR2 SASEGT. The CDR3 DNA reads as TGTGCCAGCAGTGAAGCGGCGGTCGGGGGGCGTAATAATGGCTACACCTTC. Protein sequence: CASSEAAVGGRNNGYTF.